This is a list of T cell receptor beta chains from one sample in a study of OX40 agonist ivuxolimab in advanced cancers. The table came from immunoSEQ multiplex PCR; TCRdb's copy has only in-frame clones and leaves some out. The profile shows under 15,000 clones, over 80% of them singletons. This sample comprised CD4+ or CD8+ T cells sorted from blood, obtained in a trial of the OX40 agonist ivuxolimab. The receptor set was obtained from an adult with an advanced solid tumor such as melanoma, head and neck, liver or kidney cancer. Both conserved end residues are part of each CDR3. The D gene is left open where the match is weak. A row's size may be missing; if present it is once, few, many or a size class.

>-|TRBV19|-|TRBJ1-1|14
CASRGTQMNTEAFF
TGTGCCAGTAGAGGGACACAAATGAACACTGAAGCTTTCTTT
>-|TRBV6-5|-|TRBJ2-7|14
CASSYAGRSYEQYF
TGTGCCAGCAGTTACGCGGGTCGCTCCTACGAGCAGTACTTC
>once|TRBV27|TRBD1|TRBJ2-5|14
CASTLTGSQETQYF
TGTGCCAGCACCTTGACAGGGAGTCAAGAGACCCAGTACTTC
>-|TRBV9|TRBD1|TRBJ2-2|14
CASSQGANTGELFF
TGTGCCAGCAGCCAGGGGGCGAACACCGGGGAGCTGTTTTTT
>-|TRBV5-8|TRBD1|TRBJ1-5|18
CASSSGTGLQYSNQPQHF
TGTGCCAGCAGTTCCGGGACAGGCCTACAATATAGCAATCAGCCCCAGCATTTT
>-|TRBV27|TRBD1|TRBJ2-7|13
CASSFGQDYEQYF
TGTGCCAGCAGTTTCGGACAGGACTACGAGCAGTACTTC
>-|TRBV9|TRBD1|TRBJ1-2|17
CASSVGTGPYTNYGYTF
TGTGCCAGCAGCGTCGGGACAGGGCCCTACACTAACTATGGCTACACCTTC
>-|TRBV19|-|TRBJ2-5|17
CASSKIGIMDLRETQYF
TGTGCCAGTAGTAAGATTGGGATAATGGACTTACGGGAGACCCAGTACTTC
>-|TRBV5-3|TRBD1|TRBJ1-6|17
CARSTWGGDRGNSPLHF
TGTGCCAGAAGCACCTGGGGCGGGGACAGGGGAAATTCACCCCTCCACTTT
>-|TRBV28|TRBD2|TRBJ2-2|20
CASSSIILLAGEANTGELFF
TGTGCCAGCAGTTCCATCATCCTACTAGCGGGAGAAGCAAACACCGGGGAGCTGTTTTTT
>-|TRBV10-3|-|TRBJ2-7|14
CAISEVVLPYEQYF
TGTGCCATCAGTGAGGTGGTTCTCCCCTACGAGCAGTACTTC
>-|TRBV5-1|-|TRBJ2-3|15
CASVAEPASTDTQYF
TGCGCCAGCGTAGCCGAACCAGCAAGCACAGATACGCAGTATTTT
>-|TRBV5-6|TRBD2|TRBJ2-3|15
CASRPERGHTDTQYF
TGTGCCAGCAGACCAGAGCGGGGCCACACAGATACGCAGTATTTT
>-|TRBV11-3|-|TRBJ1-2|13
CASSLGTAYGYTF
TGTGCCAGCAGCTTAGGGACAGCATATGGCTACACCTTC
>-|TRBV5-6|-|TRBJ2-3|16
CASSLVEGKDTDTQYF
TGTGCCAGCAGTCTGGTAGAAGGGAAGGACACAGATACGCAGTATTTT
>-|TRBV5-1|TRBD1|TRBJ2-5|15
CASSYGTGGQETQYF
TGCGCCAGCAGCTACGGGACAGGGGGACAAGAGACCCAGTACTTC
>-|TRBV6-5|TRBD1|TRBJ1-1|14
CASSPMDRITEAFF
TGTGCCAGCAGTCCTATGGACAGGATCACTGAAGCTTTCTTT
>-|TRBV6-6|-|TRBJ2-7|13
CASSYSGKREQYF
TGTGCCAGCAGTTACTCGGGGAAGCGCGAGCAGTACTTC
>-|TRBV7-3|TRBD1|TRBJ2-2|15
CASSLGTGDTGELFF
TGTGCCAGCAGCCTCGGGACAGGGGACACCGGGGAGCTGTTTTTT
>-|TRBV19|-|TRBJ2-1|14
CASSIFRGGDEQFF
TGTGCCAGTAGTATATTCAGGGGTGGGGATGAGCAGTTCTTC
>-|TRBV19|-|TRBJ2-3|15
CASTQGRGAPGTQYF
TGTGCCAGTACCCAGGGGCGCGGCGCCCCCGGTACGCAGTATTTT
>few|TRBV6-1|TRBD2|TRBJ2-7|18
CASSEALIAGGPLGEQYF
TGTGCCAGCAGTGAAGCGTTAATAGCGGGAGGGCCTTTGGGCGAGCAGTACTTC
>-|TRBV4-2|-|TRBJ1-1|12
CASSQDSPEAFF
TGTGCCAGCAGCCAGGACAGCCCTGAAGCTTTCTTT
>-|TRBV10-3|-|TRBJ2-2|18
CAISESPGLATNTGELFF
TGTGCCATCAGTGAGTCCCCGGGACTCGCCACGAACACCGGGGAGCTGTTTTTT
>-|TRBV29-1|-|TRBJ1-1|17
CSVPRPIPQGRGTEAFF
TGCAGCGTTCCGCGCCCCATACCACAGGGACGGGGTACTGAAGCTTTCTTT
>-|TRBV27|-|TRBJ1-1|16
CASHTRQDLGNTEAFF
TGTGCCAGCCACACCCGGCAGGACCTCGGGAACACTGAAGCTTTCTTT
>-|TRBV29-1|TRBD2|TRBJ2-5|15
CSVDLAGGPQETQYF
TGCAGCGTTGACTTAGCGGGAGGCCCCCAAGAGACCCAGTACTTC
>-|TRBV9|-|TRBJ2-3|17
CASSVDARGTTTDTQYF
TGTGCCAGCAGCGTAGACGCCAGGGGTACCACCACAGATACGCAGTATTTT
>-|TRBV7-9|-|TRBJ1-2|14
CASSFPSGLDGYTF
TGTGCCAGCAGCTTCCCTTCGGGGCTGGATGGCTACACCTTC
>-|TRBV11-2|TRBD1|TRBJ1-2|14
CASSSRDRVDGYTF
TGTGCCAGCAGCTCGAGGGACAGGGTGGATGGCTACACCTTC
>-|TRBV27|-|TRBJ1-2|13
CASRDGANYGYTF
TGTGCCAGCAGGGACGGAGCTAACTATGGCTACACCTTC
>few|TRBV7-9|-|TRBJ1-2|14
CASSLLREGDGYTF
TGTGCCAGCAGCTTACTGCGGGAAGGGGATGGCTACACCTTC
>few|TRBV28|-|TRBJ1-1|13
CASSLVGRAEAFF
TGTGCCAGCAGTTTAGTGGGTCGGGCCGAAGCTTTCTTT
>-|TRBV7-9|-|TRBJ2-3|14
CASSPEGGTDTQYF
TGTGCCAGCAGCCCCGAGGGGGGCACAGATACGCAGTATTTT
>-|TRBV30|-|TRBJ2-1|12
CAWSSPNNEQFF
TGTGCCTGGAGTTCGCCCAACAATGAGCAGTTCTTC
>few|TRBV29-1|-|TRBJ2-7|12
CSVAGSAYEQYF
TGCAGCGTTGCCGGCAGTGCCTACGAGCAGTACTTC
>few|TRBV5-6|-|TRBJ2-5|14
CASSLFMGLETQYF
TGTGCCAGCAGCTTGTTTATGGGGCTAGAGACCCAGTACTTC
>-|TRBV7-6|TRBD1|TRBJ1-2|15
CASSPPTGLGYGYTF
TGTGCCAGCAGCCCGCCGACAGGGTTAGGGTATGGCTACACCTTC
>-|TRBV28|TRBD1|TRBJ2-7|14
CASSPTWTGDEQYF
TGTGCCAGCAGCCCCACTTGGACAGGGGACGAGCAGTACTTC
>-|TRBV28|-|TRBJ2-3|15
CASKHRPHSTDTQYF
TGTGCCAGCAAGCACAGACCTCATAGCACAGATACGCAGTATTTT
>-|TRBV5-5|-|TRBJ2-3|15
CASSFELWGTDTQYF
TGTGCCAGCAGCTTTGAGTTGTGGGGCACAGATACGCAGTATTTT
>once|TRBV7-6|-|TRBJ1-5|15
CASSLQGNSNQPQHF
TGTGCCAGCAGCCTACAGGGAAATAGCAATCAGCCCCAGCATTTT
>few|TRBV5-1|TRBD2|TRBJ2-7|16
CASSLGLAGVSYEQYF
TGCGCCAGCAGCTTGGGGCTAGCGGGAGTTTCCTACGAGCAGTACTTC
>-|TRBV2|TRBD1|TRBJ2-2|16
CASSPKRQGILGELFF
TGTGCCAGCAGCCCGAAAAGACAGGGAATTTTGGGGGAGCTGTTTTTT
>-|TRBV28|TRBD1|TRBJ2-7|13
CASSPGQSYEQYF
TGTGCCAGCAGTCCGGGACAGAGCTACGAGCAGTACTTC
>-|TRBV5-3|-|TRBJ1-6|11
CARSQGSPLHF
TGTGCCAGAAGCCAAGGTTCACCCCTCCACTTT
>-|TRBV7-6|-|TRBJ1-1|16
CASSYGVLAANTEAFF
TGTGCCAGCAGCTACGGGGTTTTGGCGGCGAACACTGAAGCTTTCTTT
>-|TRBV9|TRBD1|TRBJ2-7|15
CASSVAGTGGYEQYF
TGTGCCAGCAGCGTGGCCGGGACAGGGGGCTACGAGCAGTACTTC
>-|TRBV7-9|TRBD2|TRBJ2-1|16
CASSLAGVAGGNEQFF
TGTGCCAGCAGCTTAGCGGGGGTAGCGGGAGGGAATGAGCAGTTCTTC
>-|TRBV28|-|TRBJ2-7|14
CASTRLAHPYEQYF
TGTGCCAGCACCCGATTAGCCCACCCCTACGAGCAGTACTTC